This TCR beta chain was profiled in a study of cytomegalovirus exposure and HLA in healthy donors. Study outcomes and limitations: Overall, under 200 TCR beta chains were annotated as cytomegalovirus-associated. The study carried out a later analysis of TCR beta sequences. It associated 15,000 to 20,000 of them with specific HLA alleles at a false discovery rate of 0.05.

PCR was performed using 60 Vbeta and 13 Jbeta primers. The assay was immunoSEQ multiplex PCR, and TCRdb's table has in-frame clones only and misses some. The table records 83,000 or so clones, around 75% of them present only once. This clone was picked up a small number of times. Its antigen remains unidentified. The sequence was collected from a woman aged 35 to 49 in good health and CMV-seropositive. The sample comprised PBMCs.

CDR3 in DNA: TGTGCCAGCAGCTTTTATGAGGGTATTCAGCCCCAGCATTTT. Its protein is CASSFYEGIQPQHF. The rearrangement uses TRBV7-8 and TRBJ1-5, with D unclear. Germline CDR1 is SGHVS and CDR2 is FQNEAQ. There are 14 residues in the CDR3. V was trimmed by 3 bases and J by 6 bases, leaving 12 bases between them.